This TCR beta chain was sequenced during a study of lymphopenia after photon versus proton radiotherapy. Trimming pared 5 bases from V and 4 bases from J, leaving 15 bases between. CDR3 length equals 14 residues. Germline loops: CDR1 MDHEN, CDR2 SYDVKM. This clone was found once. The antigen is not known. Study-wide findings and caveats: Post-nadir diversity loss with photons came from oligoclonal expansion, particularly CD8+ Temra cells. Proton therapy kept repertoires fairly stable, unlike photons, which gained effector/memory cells.

TCRdb keeps only in-frame clones here, not all; method: immunoSEQ multiplex PCR. The sample records tens of thousands of clones, nearly 85% being singletons. V is TRBV28 and J is TRBJ2-7; tentatively, D is TRBD1 or TRBD2 (5 bases each). The clonotype was recovered from a woman aged 70-85 years with pancreatic cancer. The sequencing here drew on peripheral blood, taken from a patient treated with proton-based radiotherapy. CDR3 coding DNA: TGTGCCAGCAGTCTGTCCGGGACCTGGTACGAGCAGTACTTC. As protein: CASSLSGTWYEQYF. The full variable domain, its missing parts supplied by reference TRBV28 and TRBJ2-7, is DVKVTQSSRYLVKRTGEKVFLECVQDMDHENMFWYRQDPGLGLRLIYFSYDVKMKEKGDIPEGYSVSREKKERFSLILESASTNQTSMYLCASSLSGTWYEQYFGPGTRLTVT.